Listed here are 5 T cell receptor beta chains from one sample, sequenced in a study of shared clonotypes between healthy human individuals. TCRdb keeps only in-frame clones here, not all; method: immunoSEQ multiplex PCR. The sample holds around 430,000 clones, about four fifths seen once. Input material: PBMCs. These receptors were obtained from a middle-aged woman in good health. Some clones in this sample may be carry-over from other donors' samples.

The chain links TRBV29-1 to TRBJ2-5; D is perhaps TRBD2 (6 bases). Trimming removed 4 bases from V and 5 bases from J, with 14 bases in between. Germline V gene data show CDR1 as SQVTM and CDR2 as ANQGSEA. CDR3 length: 13 residues. CDR3 sequence reads: CSVAREPVETQYF. In DNA form, the CDR3 reads TGCAGCGTTGCCCGGGAGCCGGTGGAGACCCAGTACTTC.

The rearrangement links TRBV20-1 to TRBJ2-1; the D is unclear. Germline values: CDR1 DFQATT, CDR2 SNEGSKA (reference sequence). The V end lost 1 base, the J end lost 8 bases, and 6 bases lay between the germline ends. The CDR3 contains 11 residues. The CDR3 DNA follows: TGCAGTGCTAGAGTAGACGATGAGCAGTTCTTC. It specifies CSARVDDEQFF.

The rearrangement uses TRBV28 and TRBJ2-3; maybe TRBD1 (6 bases). The length of the CDR3 is 16 residues. V lost 5 bases and J 1 base, leaving 16 bases between the germline ends. Germline V gene sequence: CDR1 MDHEN, CDR2 SYDVKM. The DNA of the CDR3 is TGTGCCAGCAGTCCCGGGACATCCCCTGGCACAGATACGCAGTATTTT. Its protein product is CASSPGTSPGTDTQYF. Filled out from reference TRBV28 and TRBJ2-3, the complete variable domain reads DVKVTQSSRYLVKRTGEKVFLECVQDMDHENMFWYRQDPGLGLRLIYFSYDVKMKEKGDIPEGYSVSREKKERFSLILESASTNQTSMYLCASSPGTSPGTDTQYFGPGTRLTVL.

Notes on this clone: It is likely a read error, because the conserved phenylalanine at the end of the CDR3 is missing. The rearrangement links TRBV6-5 to TRBJ2-7, with D tentatively TRBD2 (6 bases). The CDR3 consists of 13 residues. Between the trimmed V and J ends, which lost 6 bases and 3 bases, there was a span of 12 bases. Germline CDR1 MNHEY, CDR2 SVGAGI. For the CDR3, the DNA is TGTGCCAGCAGCCCTGTGGGGGGCTACGAGCAGTACTTA. This encodes CASSPVGGYEQYL.

The gene calls are TRBV5-5 and TRBJ1-1, with D possibly matching TRBD1 (5 bases). Germline V gene lookup returns CDR1 SGHKS and CDR2 YYEKEE (reference sequence). This CDR3 region has 14 residues. V was shortened by 2 bases and J by 1 base, with 9 bases between the two germline ends. The CDR3 loop is CASSLGHQNTEAFF. The CDR3, as DNA: TGTGCCAGCAGCTTAGGACACCAGAACACTGAAGCTTTCTTT.